Listed below are T cell receptor beta chains from one sample, sequenced in a study of CD8 T cells in ankylosing spondylitis. Each CDR3 protein gets one entry after TCRdb re-called the 5' RACE reads with MiXCR. The sample consists of 160,000 or so distinct CDR3 sequences, approximately 9.9% of them appearing once. The sequenced material came from blood, either unsorted or a sorted T cell fraction (not recorded which). These receptors originate from a female donor with ankylosing spondylitis or in good health (not recorded which). Both conserved end residues are part of each CDR3. Each record gives: D gene, V gene, J gene, clone size, CDR3 DNA, CDR3 protein. A D gene is named only where the DNA matches it firmly. Part of the rows lack a size; the others show once, few, many or a class for expanded clones.

>NA|TRBV12-3/TRBV12-4|TRBJ1-2|many
TGTGCCAGCAGTTCCCACACGTATGGCTACACCTTC
CASSSHTYGYTF
>NA|TRBV19|TRBJ2-1|few
TGTGCCACCATGAGAAATGAGCAGTTCTTC
CATMRNEQFF
>NA|TRBV4-3|TRBJ1-1|many
TGCGCCAGCAGCCAAGGGTCTAACACTGAAGCTTTCTTT
CASSQGSNTEAFF
>NA|TRBV19|TRBJ2-1|NA
TGTGCCAGTAGGGGAGCGGAGAATGAGCAGTTCTTC
CASRGAENEQFF
>NA|TRBV20-1|TRBJ2-7|NA
TGCAGCGCCCGGGACGGGACCTACGAGCAGTACTTC
CSARDGTYEQYF
>TRBD1|TRBV18|TRBJ1-5|NA
TGTGCCAGCTCACCATCCCGGGTTGGACAGGGGCCCTGGCCCCAGCATTTT
CASSPSRVGQGPWPQHF
>TRBD2|TRBV30|TRBJ2-3|NA
TGTGCCTGGGCAAAGACTAGCGGGAACACAGATACGCAGTATTTT
CAWAKTSGNTDTQYF
>TRBD1|TRBV27|TRBJ2-1|NA
TGTGCCAGCAGTCCTTCCTGGACAGGAATTGAGCAGTTCTTC
CASSPSWTGIEQFF
>TRBD1|TRBV5-1|TRBJ1-1|few
TGCGCCAGCAGCTTGGGGGACAGGGCTGATACTGAAGCTTTCTTT
CASSLGDRADTEAFF
>NA|TRBV27|TRBJ2-5|many
TGTGCCAGCAGCTCAGGGGGGGAGACCCAGTACTTC
CASSSGGETQYF
>TRBD2|TRBV27|TRBJ2-1|few
TGTGCCAGCAGTTTATCGGGACTAGCGGGAGTAGGCCAGTTCTTC
CASSLSGLAGVGQFF
>TRBD2|TRBV30|TRBJ2-1|NA
TGTGCCTGGAGCCGTGGTAGCGGGAACGATGAGCAGTTCTTC
CAWSRGSGNDEQFF
>TRBD1|TRBV27|TRBJ2-7|many
TGTGCCAGCAGTTCCGACAGGGTAATGGCCGAGCAGTACTTC
CASSSDRVMAEQYF
>TRBD2|TRBV6-2/TRBV6-3|TRBJ2-1|NA
TGTGCCAGCAGTTTTAGCGGGAGCAGGGTAAATGAGCAGTTCTTC
CASSFSGSRVNEQFF
>NA|TRBV20-1|TRBJ2-1|NA
TGCAGTGCTAGAGTCAATGAGCAGTTCTTC
CSARVNEQFF
>TRBD1|TRBV19|TRBJ1-1|NA
TGTGCCAGTAGTATCGCACAGGGGGCAACTGAAGCTTTCTTT
CASSIAQGATEAFF
>TRBD1|TRBV24-1|TRBJ1-1|NA
TGTGCCACCACCTCCGGGACAGGGGGCGCTTTCTTT
CATTSGTGGAFF
>NA|TRBV7-3|TRBJ2-7|NA
TGTGCCAGCAGCTTAAGAGGCCGGGGGGCTTTGTACGAGCAGTACTTC
CASSLRGRGALYEQYF
>NA|TRBV10-2|TRBJ1-2|NA
TGCGCCAGCAGACCCATCCGCCCGGATGGCTACACCTTC
CASRPIRPDGYTF
>NA|TRBV29-1|TRBJ2-7|many
TGCAGCGTTGGGTGGGGGCTCAGCTACGAGCAGTACTTC
CSVGWGLSYEQYF
>NA|TRBV2|TRBJ1-1|NA
TGTGCCAGCCATTGGGTCGGCACTGAAGCTTTCTTT
CASHWVGTEAFF
>NA|TRBV12-3/TRBV12-4|TRBJ1-5|many
TGTGCCAGCAGTCCCACAGGGAATCAGCCCCAGCATTTT
CASSPTGNQPQHF
>TRBD2|TRBV20-1|TRBJ2-7|few
TGCAGTGCCGCCGGACTAGCGGACTACGAGCAGTACTTC
CSAAGLADYEQYF
>NA|TRBV11-2|TRBJ2-7|NA
TGTGCCAGCAGCTTAGAGCCAGCAAGCTCCTACGAGCAGTACTTC
CASSLEPASSYEQYF
>TRBD2|TRBV10-3|TRBJ2-7|NA
TGTGCCATCAGTGTCTGGGGGGGGTCGGGGAACCGTAGCTCCTACGAGCAGTACTTC
CAISVWGGSGNRSSYEQYF
>NA|TRBV27|TRBJ2-7|few
TGTGCCAGCAGCCCCTGGGTAGTGGGCGAGCAGTACTTC
CASSPWVVGEQYF
>NA|TRBV5-4|TRBJ2-7|NA
TGTGCCAGCAGCCATCAGGGGCGATCCTACGAGCAGTACTTC
CASSHQGRSYEQYF
>TRBD2|TRBV28|TRBJ2-3|NA
TGTGCCAGCAGTCCCACGACTAGCGGGGCTAGCACAGATACGCAGTATTTT
CASSPTTSGASTDTQYF
>NA|TRBV3-1|TRBJ1-2|NA
TGTGCCAGCAGCCAACCCTGGGTTCCTGCTGGCTACACCTTC
CASSQPWVPAGYTF
>NA|TRBV27|TRBJ2-1|few
TGTGCCAGCAGTCAATCTAGCATGAATGAGCAGTTCTTC
CASSQSSMNEQFF
>TRBD2|TRBV5-6|TRBJ2-2|few
TGTGCCAGCAGTTGGACTAGCGGGAGGATGTACACCGGGGAGCTGTTTTTT
CASSWTSGRMYTGELFF
>NA|TRBV12-3/TRBV12-4|TRBJ2-3|many
TGTGCCAGCAGTTTCGGCGGGAACCCAGATACGCAGTATTTT
CASSFGGNPDTQYF
>NA|TRBV27|TRBJ2-1|many
TGTGCCAGCAGTTTTGGACAGAATGAGCAGTTCTTC
CASSFGQNEQFF
>TRBD1|TRBV29-1|TRBJ2-1|few
TGCAGCGTTGACCAGGGGGCGCGGTACAATGAGCAGTTCTTC
CSVDQGARYNEQFF
>NA|TRBV5-8|TRBJ2-7|few
TGTGCCAGCAGCTTTATCGAGGGGGTTCCCCTCGGTGAGCAGTACTTC
CASSFIEGVPLGEQYF
>TRBD2|TRBV20-1|TRBJ2-5|many
TGCAGTGCTACCCAGACTAGCGGGATCGGTGAGACCCAGTACTTC
CSATQTSGIGETQYF
>NA|TRBV19|TRBJ2-1|NA
TGTGCCAGCAGAGGGGCCTACAATGAGCAGTTCTTC
CASRGAYNEQFF
>TRBD2|TRBV27|TRBJ2-1|many
TGTGCCAGCAGTCCCATAGCGGGAGTCTACAATGAGCAGTTCTTC
CASSPIAGVYNEQFF
>TRBD1|TRBV6-2/TRBV6-3|TRBJ2-7|few
TGTGCCAGCAGCTTTACTCCGGGACAGCACTACGAGCAGTACTTC
CASSFTPGQHYEQYF
>NA|TRBV5-6|TRBJ2-2|NA
TGTGCCAGCAGCCCTGGGCAAACTTACACCGGGGAGCTGTTTTTT
CASSPGQTYTGELFF
>NA|TRBV10-3|TRBJ2-1|few
TGTGCCATCAGTGAGTTACGCGACTGGGGGGATGAGCAGTTCTTC
CAISELRDWGDEQFF
>NA|TRBV6-1|TRBJ1-2|NA
TGTGCCAGCAGTGACGGGACAATAAACTATGGCTACACCTTC
CASSDGTINYGYTF
>TRBD1|TRBV2|TRBJ2-7|NA
TGTGCCAGCAGAACCGGGACAGGCCCTTACGAGCAGTACTTC
CASRTGTGPYEQYF
>NA|TRBV14|TRBJ2-7|few
TGTGCCAGCAGCCAAGAAGGGAAATGGGCCCCTAGAACCTACGAGCAGTACTTC
CASSQEGKWAPRTYEQYF
>NA|TRBV27|TRBJ1-5|NA
TGTGCCACCCGGAGTTTCAATTCCCAGCATTTT
CATRSFNSQHF
>TRBD2|TRBV28|TRBJ2-2|many
TGTGCCAGCAGCTTCCGGAGACTAGCGGGAGAAACACACTACCGCACCGGGGAGCTGTTTTTT
CASSFRRLAGETHYRTGELFF
>NA|TRBV15|TRBJ1-1|NA
TGTGCCACCAGCAGAGTGAGGGGGAACGCTGAAGCTTTCTTT
CATSRVRGNAEAFF
>NA|TRBV9|TRBJ2-2|few
TGTGCCAGCAGCGGACAGACAGGGAACACCGGGGAGCTGTTTTTT
CASSGQTGNTGELFF